A selection of T cell receptor beta chains follows, all from one sample in a study of shared clonotypes between healthy human individuals. The table came from immunoSEQ multiplex PCR; TCRdb's copy has only in-frame clones and leaves some out. Here the sample spans 2 million to 2.5 million clones, roughly 93% being singletons. Sequencing was carried out using naive CD4+ T cells from PBMCs. Receptors originate from a man in his late teens or twenties in good health. Some clones in this sample may be carry-over from other donors' samples. The CDR3 runs from the conserved cysteine through the conserved F or W. Each record gives: D gene, V gene, clone size, J gene, CDR3 protein, CDR3 DNA. The D gene is left open where the match is weak. Expanded clones are given a class, and other clones once, few, many or no size at all.

NA,TRBV28,NA,TRBJ1-2,CASSERGRGYGYTF,TGTGCCAGCAGTGAGCGGGGGCGGGGCTATGGCTACACCTTC
NA,TRBV11-1,NA,TRBJ2-7,CASSLSRVSSYEQYF,TGTGCCAGCAGCTTATCCCGGGTCAGCTCCTACGAGCAGTACTTC
NA,TRBV18,NA,TRBJ1-4,CASSLDSANEKLFF,TGTGCCAGCTCCCTCGACAGTGCGAATGAAAAACTGTTTTTT
NA,TRBV28,NA,TRBJ2-3,CASKLVGSDTQYF,TGTGCCTCAAAGTTAGTGGGGTCAGATACGCAGTATTTT
TRBD1,TRBV13,NA,TRBJ2-2,CASSLNRGNTGELFF,TGTGCCAGCAGCTTAAACAGGGGGAACACCGGGGAGCTGTTTTTT
NA,TRBV25-1,NA,TRBJ2-7,CASSGGPRFSYEQYF,TGTGCCAGCAGTGGGGGACCGAGATTCTCCTACGAGCAGTACTTC
NA,TRBV19,NA,TRBJ1-1,CASSSQGFFTEAFF,TGTGCCAGTAGTTCACAGGGATTCTTCACTGAAGCTTTCTTT
NA,TRBV5-1,NA,TRBJ2-7,CASSPDVGGEQYF,TGCGCCAGCAGCCCAGATGTGGGGGGCGAGCAGTACTTC
NA,TRBV13,NA,TRBJ2-5,CASSLASIKAQETQYF,TGTGCCAGCAGCTTAGCTAGTATAAAAGCCCAAGAGACCCAGTACTTC
NA,TRBV29-1,NA,TRBJ2-6,CSVWGPGANVLTF,TGCAGCGTCTGGGGGCCCGGGGCCAACGTCCTGACTTTC
NA,TRBV28,NA,TRBJ2-5,CASGKDSPKETQYF,TGTGCCAGCGGAAAGGACAGCCCAAAAGAGACCCAGTACTTC
TRBD1,TRBV28,NA,TRBJ1-4,CASSLTGGAEKLFF,TGTGCCAGCAGTTTGACAGGGGGCGCAGAAAAACTGTTTTTT
TRBD2,TRBV5-1,NA,TRBJ2-7,CASSWGLAGNYEQYF,TGCGCCAGCAGCTGGGGACTAGCGGGAAATTACGAGCAGTACTTC
TRBD2,TRBV28,NA,TRBJ2-2,CASSLFTSGIISNTGELFF,TGTGCCAGCAGTTTATTTACTAGCGGGATAATCTCGAACACCGGGGAGCTGTTTTTT
NA,TRBV5-4,NA,TRBJ2-7,CASSRDTSSEQYF,TGTGCCAGCAGCCGGGACACAAGTAGCGAGCAGTACTTC
TRBD2,TRBV5-1,NA,TRBJ2-3,CASSLAGTSGDTQYF,TGCGCCAGCAGCTTGGCAGGAACTAGCGGGGATACGCAGTATTTT
NA,TRBV9,once,TRBJ2-7,CASSVGTNLYYEQYF,TGTGCCAGCAGCGTAGGGACTAACCTATACTACGAGCAGTACTTC
NA,TRBV15,NA,TRBJ1-2,CATSRDQGRCTF,TGTGCCACCAGCAGAGATCAGGGGCGTTGTACCTTC
TRBD1,TRBV19,NA,TRBJ1-2,CASSMGQGVAYGYTF,TGTGCCAGTAGTATGGGACAGGGGGTAGCCTATGGCTACACCTTC
NA,TRBV7-9,NA,TRBJ2-7,CASSLGGRAGEQYF,TGTGCCAGCAGCTTAGGGGGCAGGGCCGGCGAGCAGTACTTC
TRBD1,TRBV28,NA,TRBJ2-7,CASSPGQATLKRYF,TGTGCCAGCAGTCCCGGACAGGCGACACTGAAGCGGTACTTC
NA,TRBV14,NA,TRBJ2-1,CASSQRLYGEQFF,TGTGCCAGCAGCCAGCGACTATACGGTGAGCAGTTCTTC
NA,TRBV7-9,NA,TRBJ1-1,CASSQQENTEAFF,TGTGCCAGCAGCCAACAGGAGAACACTGAAGCTTTCTTT
TRBD1,TRBV27,NA,TRBJ2-1,CASSGGSGTGGSYNEQFF,TGTGCCAGCAGTGGGGGTTCTGGGACAGGGGGCTCCTACAATGAGCAGTTCTTC
TRBD2,TRBV9,NA,TRBJ2-6,CASSLLAGDASGANVLTF,TGTGCCAGCAGCTTACTAGCGGGAGATGCCTCTGGGGCCAACGTCCTGACTTTC
TRBD1,TRBV6-1,NA,TRBJ1-5,CASRGQGGGQPQHF,TGTGCCAGCAGGGGACAGGGTGGGGGTCAGCCCCAGCATTTT
TRBD1,TRBV7-9,NA,TRBJ1-4,CASSATGAYNEKLFF,TGTGCCAGCAGCGCCACAGGGGCCTATAATGAAAAACTGTTTTTT
NA,TRBV7-6,NA,TRBJ2-4,CASSLGPYLAKNIQYF,TGTGCCAGCAGCTTAGGGCCTTATCTAGCCAAAAACATTCAGTACTTC
NA,TRBV30,NA,TRBJ2-2,CAWMVRGAGELFF,TGTGCCTGGATGGTGAGGGGGGCCGGGGAGCTGTTTTTT
NA,TRBV28,NA,TRBJ1-2,CATSGGANYGYTF,TGTGCCACCTCTGGAGGGGCTAACTATGGCTACACCTTC
NA,TRBV2,NA,TRBJ1-3,CASLRKHEAVGITIYF,TGTGCCAGCCTTCGAAAACATGAAGCCGTAGGAATCACCATATATTTT
NA,TRBV6-5,NA,TRBJ1-4,CASSYSIEKLFF,TGTGCCAGCAGTTACTCGATTGAAAAACTGTTTTTT
TRBD2,TRBV4-2,NA,TRBJ2-5,CASSRVLAGGPDETQYF,TGTGCCAGCAGCCGGGTGCTAGCGGGAGGGCCGGATGAGACCCAGTACTTC
NA,TRBV7-2,NA,TRBJ1-4,CASSLAPPATATNEKLFF,TGTGCCAGCAGCTTAGCACCCCCAGCGACAGCAACTAATGAAAAACTGTTTTTT
NA,TRBV27,NA,TRBJ2-1,CASSITQAYNEQFF,TGTGCCAGCTCTATCACTCAGGCGTACAATGAGCAGTTCTTC
NA,TRBV11-2,NA,TRBJ1-2,CASSLVGGGYTF,TGTGCCAGCAGCTTAGTCGGAGGTGGCTACACCTTC
TRBD2,TRBV7-3,NA,TRBJ2-1,CASSSGLAGVEFF,TGTGCCAGCAGCTCGGGACTAGCGGGAGTGGAGTTCTTC
TRBD1,TRBV28,NA,TRBJ2-7,CASSLPTGGYEQYF,TGTGCCAGCAGTTTACCGACAGGGGGCTACGAGCAGTACTTC
NA,TRBV7-9,NA,TRBJ1-2,CASSFFRSDGSYTF,TGTGCCAGCAGCTTCTTTCGGAGCGACGGCAGCTACACCTTC
NA,TRBV19,NA,TRBJ2-2,CASSIDQVSGWTGELFF,TGTGCCAGTAGTATAGATCAGGTCTCGGGTTGGACCGGGGAGCTGTTTTTT
NA,TRBV15,NA,TRBJ2-3,CATSKGTDTQYF,TGTGCCACCAGCAAGGGCACAGATACGCAGTATTTT
NA,TRBV7-3,NA,TRBJ2-2,CASSLTVGGWSRANTGELFF,TGTGCCAGCAGCTTAACCGTTGGGGGCTGGTCGCGCGCGAACACCGGGGAGCTGTTTTTT